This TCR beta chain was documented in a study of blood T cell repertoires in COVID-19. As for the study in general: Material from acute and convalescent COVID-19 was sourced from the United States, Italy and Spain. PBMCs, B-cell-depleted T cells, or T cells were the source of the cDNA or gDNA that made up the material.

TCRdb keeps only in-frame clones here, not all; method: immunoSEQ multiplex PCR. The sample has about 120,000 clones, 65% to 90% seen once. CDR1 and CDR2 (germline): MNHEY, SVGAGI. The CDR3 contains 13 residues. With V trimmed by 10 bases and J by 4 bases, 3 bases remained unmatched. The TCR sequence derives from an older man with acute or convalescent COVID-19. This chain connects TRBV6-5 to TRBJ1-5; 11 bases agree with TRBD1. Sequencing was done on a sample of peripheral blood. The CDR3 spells CATDRGRNQPQHF. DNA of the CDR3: TGTGCCACGGACAGGGGGCGAAATCAGCCCCAGCATTTT.